This T cell receptor beta chain was identified during a study of blood T cells in healthy people across ages. Regarding this clonotype: Its antigen is unidentified.

Germline V gene lookup returns CDR1 SEHNR and CDR2 FQNEAQ (reference sequence). This CDR3 is built from 16 residues. Trimming took 5 bases from V and 0 from J; bases not matched to a gene: 8. General study results and limits: The long-lived group displayed more naive CD4+ cells, plus higher diversity, than the aged donors did. TCR beta diversity, measured per million T cells, fell in a roughly linear way with age. Naive and antigen-experienced cells could not be conclusively compared, given unsorted PBMCs.

Primers used in a second PCR of roughly 6 to 12 cycles were a sample-barcoded 5' primer and a J-beta primer mix. TCRdb used MiXCR to reprocess the 5' RACE reads, holding one entry per CDR3 protein. The sample shows 730,000 or so distinct CDR3 sequences, 35% to 50% of them seen only once. The receptor was isolated from an elderly man in good health. Sequences were obtained from blood. The genes are TRBV7-9 and TRBJ2-7, with TRBD2 matching 9 bases. CDR3 nucleotide sequence: TGTGCCAGCAGCCGAGATCTTAGCGGGGGCTCCTACGAGCAGTACTTC. This sequence encodes CASSRDLSGGSYEQYF.